Shown below are 26 T cell receptor beta chains from a single sample sequenced in a study of T cell repertoires in cytomegalovirus infection. TCRdb used MiXCR to reprocess the reads, holding one entry per CDR3 protein. This table has hundreds of thousands of distinct CDR3 sequences, 30% to 35% appearing once. Their antigens are not known. Material: cultured PBMCs, obtained from culture after CMV antigen stimulation. The receptors derive from a human donor in good health (CMV status not recorded). Some clones in this sample may be carry-over from other donors' samples.

This clonotype appeared a few times. This chain uses TRBV4-1 with TRBJ2-1, with 13 bases aligning to TRBD2. This CDR3 has 16 amino acids. Germline V gene data show CDR1 as MGHRA and CDR2 as YSYEKL. V lost 3 bases and J lost 7; bases outside the gene matches: 6. This CDR3 is CASSQGLAGRGNEQFF. The CDR3 DNA sequence: TGCGCCAGCAGCCAGGGACTAGCGGGAAGGGGGAATGAGCAGTTCTTC.

This clonotype was recorded once. The chain joins TRBV7-3 to TRBJ2-1, with a weak D call TRBD1 (8 bases). V dropped 5 bases and J dropped 7 bases, with 18 bases sitting between them. Germline CDR1 reads SGHTA; CDR2 reads FQGTGA. The CDR3 consists of 15 residues. The CDR3 sequence: CASSRNTGGDNEQFF. DNA of the CDR3: TGTGCCAGCAGCCGAAATACAGGGGGGGATAATGAGCAGTTCTTC.

The J gene is TRBJ2-5, the V gene TRBV11-2, with D possibly matching TRBD2 (6 bases). The CDR3 sequence is 15 residues long. CDR1 is SGHAT and CDR2 is FQNNGV in the germline V gene. V lost 1 base and J lost 4, with 13 bases in between. DNA for the CDR3: TGTGCCAGCAGCTTAGTTTCGGGAGTCCGAGAGACCCAGTACTTC. It translates to CASSLVSGVRETQYF.

This clonotype appeared a few times. The J gene is TRBJ1-1, the V gene TRBV12-3 or TRBV12-4; 8 bases match TRBD1. V shed 5 bases, J shed 6 bases, and the junction held 14 bases outside the gene matches. The CDR3 runs to 16 residues. CDR3 residues: CASSRLDRVLTPEAFF. For the CDR3, the DNA is TGTGCCAGCAGTCGCCTGGACAGGGTTCTGACTCCTGAAGCTTTCTTT.

The chain has TRBV7-2 and TRBJ2-3; D perhaps matches TRBD2 (5 bases). V was trimmed by 5 bases and J by 0 bases, leaving 9 bases between them. The germline V gene encodes CDR1 SGHTA and CDR2 FQGNSA. This CDR3 is 14 amino acids long. In DNA form, the CDR3 reads TGTGCCAGCAGCGGACTTGCTAGCACAGATACGCAGTATTTT. Its protein is CASSGLASTDTQYF.

The chain has TRBV29-1 and TRBJ1-2; D not certain. Trimming took off 0 bases at V and 7 bases at J, with 15 bases between the two ends. This CDR3 contains 14 residues. Germline CDR1 SQVTM, CDR2 ANQGSEA. This CDR3 reads CSVEDPGSWRGYTF. In DNA, the CDR3 is TGCAGCGTTGAAGATCCGGGGAGTTGGCGTGGCTACACCTTC.

This clonotype occurred a few times. The chain combines TRBV6-2 or TRBV6-3 with TRBJ2-1, with TRBD2 identical over 8 bases. Per germline, CDR1 MNHEY and CDR2 SVGEGT. CDR3 length: 15 residues. J gave up 6 bases and V 0 bases, and 4 bases lay outside the gene matches. The CDR3 region is CASSYSGLDPNEQFF. CDR3 nucleotides: TGTGCCAGCAGTTACTCGGGACTAGATCCCAATGAGCAGTTCTTC.

The chain recombines TRBV28 with TRBJ2-1; D possibly uses TRBD1 or TRBD2 (5 bases each). This CDR3 contains 13 residues. CDR1 and CDR2 (germline): MDHEN, SYDVKM. Trimming left V 6 bases short and J 10 bases short, with 16 bases between. CDR3 nucleotide sequence: TGTGCCAGCAGGGACATAGGGACCCCCGAGCAGTTCTTC. Its protein is CASRDIGTPEQFF. Using reference TRBV28 and TRBJ2-1 for the parts outside the CDR3, the full variable domain is DVKVTQSSRYLVKRTGEKVFLECVQDMDHENMFWYRQDPGLGLRLIYFSYDVKMKEKGDIPEGYSVSREKKERFSLILESASTNQTSMYLCASRDIGTPEQFFGPGTRLTVL.

The rearrangement joins TRBV28 to TRBJ1-2; 8 nucleotides agree with TRBD1. This CDR3 spans 16 amino acids. With 3 bases clipped from V and 8 bases from J, the junction kept 14 bases outside the gene matches. Germline loops: CDR1 MDHEN, CDR2 SYDVKM. The CDR3 DNA follows: TGTGCCAGCAGTTTTGCGGACAGGGTCCCACGTGTCGGCTACACCTTC. Protein sequence: CASSFADRVPRVGYTF.

This rearrangement joins TRBV5-1 to TRBJ2-5, with 9 positions matching TRBD1. V lost 2 bases and J lost 3; bases outside the gene matches: 8. There are 16 residues in the CDR3. CDR1 is SGHRS, CDR2 YFSETQ, per germline. CDR3 residues: CASSLRTGGEKETQYF. The CDR3 bases are TGCGCCAGCAGCTTAAGAACAGGGGGCGAAAAAGAGACCCAGTACTTC. Full variable domain (outside the CDR3, taken from reference TRBV5-1 and TRBJ2-5): KAGVTQTPRYLIKTRGQQVTLSCSPISGHRSVSWYQQTPGQGLQFLFEYFSETQRNKGNFPGRFSGRQFSNSRSEMNVSTLELGDSALYLCASSLRTGGEKETQYFGPGTRLLVL.

The CDR3: CASSQEWRTSGYYNEQFF. DNA of the CDR3: TGCGCCAGCAGCCAAGAGTGGCGGACTAGCGGATACTACAATGAGCAGTTCTTC. The V call is TRBV4-3, the J call TRBJ2-1, with 10 bases aligning to TRBD2. There are 18 residues in the CDR3. V dropped 0 bases and J dropped 3; count of bases not matched to a gene: 8. In germline, CDR1 is LGHNA, CDR2 YSLEER.

For the CDR3, the DNA is TGCAGTGCTAGAGAAGGCAGGGGGGCCTACGAGCAGTACTTC. This encodes CSAREGRGAYEQYF. The V and J genes are TRBV20-1 and TRBJ2-7, with D possibly TRBD1 on 7 matching bases. The germline gives CDR1 DFQATT, CDR2 SNEGSKA (reference sequence). This CDR3 spans 14 amino acids. Trimming shortened V by 0 bases and J by 2 bases, and 11 bases separated the two germline ends.

This clonotype has a handful of counts. The chain carries TRBV19 and TRBJ1-1; the match to TRBD1 covers 7 bases. This CDR3 region has 15 residues. Per germline, CDR1 LNHDA and CDR2 SQIVND (reference sequence). Losses at the gene ends were 5 bases for V and 4 bases for J; bases not matched to a gene: 10. The CDR3 region is CASSLGTGVSTEAFF. CDR3 bases: TGTGCCAGTAGTTTGGGAACAGGGGTGAGCACTGAAGCTTTCTTT.

This chain links TRBV12-5 with TRBJ2-2; 10 positions agree with TRBD1. The length of the CDR3 is 14 residues. In germline, CDR1 is LGHNT, CDR2 FRNRAP. V gave up 5 bases and J gave up 6 bases; unmatched junction bases: 3. Here the CDR3 reads CASGPGQGSGELFF. CDR3 nucleotides: TGTGCTAGTGGTCCGGGACAGGGGTCCGGGGAGCTGTTTTTT.

The rearrangement uses TRBV19 and TRBJ1-1, with D hard to call. Per germline, CDR1 LNHDA and CDR2 SQIVND (reference sequence). This CDR3 has 13 residues. V was trimmed by 6 bases and J by 5 bases, leaving 13 bases between them. As DNA, the CDR3 is TGTGCCAGTAGCTTATACCCGGGTACTGAAGCTTTCTTT. Residues: CASSLYPGTEAFF.

This clonotype was seen many times. The chain recombines TRBV7-2 with TRBJ2-1; TRBD2 matches 9 bases. The CDR3 is 14 amino acids. Trimming at V came to 5 bases and at J to 4 bases, leaving 3 bases not matched to a gene. Germline CDR1 is SGHTA and CDR2 is FQGNSA. In nucleotides, the CDR3 is TGTGCCAGCAGCCCTACTAGCGGGTACAATGAGCAGTTCTTC. Its translation is CASSPTSGYNEQFF. The full variable domain, with the rest looked up from reference TRBV7-2 and TRBJ2-1, is GAGVSQSPSNKVTEKGKDVELRCDPISGHTALYWYRQSLGQGLEFLIYFQGNSAPDKSGLPSDRFSAERTGGSVSTLTIQRTQQEDSAVYLCASSPTSGYNEQFFGPGTRLTVL.

This clonotype was seen only a few times. V and J are TRBV6-1 and TRBJ2-7, with TRBD2 identical over 14 bases. The J segment lost 12 bases and the V segment lost 7 bases, leaving 8 bases of the junction unmatched. CDR3 length: 13 residues. Germline V CDR1 and CDR2: MNHNS, SASEGT. In nucleotides, the CDR3 is TGTGCCAGCACCATGGGACTAGCGGGAGAGAGGTACGTC. Translating it yields CASTMGLAGERYV.

This rearrangement joins TRBV28 to TRBJ1-1; no definite D call. The length of the CDR3 is 15 residues. CDR1 and CDR2 (germline): MDHEN, SYDVKM. Trimming removed 7 bases at V and 3 bases at J, with 18 bases between. In DNA, the CDR3 is TGTGCCAGCACCTCTCCCTGGGGATTGCACACTGAAGCTTTCTTT. Protein sequence: CASTSPWGLHTEAFF.

The V call is TRBV7-2, the J call TRBJ1-1; possibly TRBD1 for D (5 bases). V was cut by 8 bases and J by 1 base, with 20 bases left in between. Germline V gene data show CDR1 as SGHTA and CDR2 as FQGNSA. The CDR3 covers 16 residues. The CDR3 nucleotides read TGTGCCAGCTTTTGGACCGGGGCCCCCCGGAACACTGAAGCTTTCTTT. It is translated as CASFWTGAPRNTEAFF.

This clonotype was seen only a few times. The rearrangement links TRBV11-2 to TRBJ2-1, with 12 bases fitting TRBD2. Germline assignment: CDR1 SGHAT and CDR2 FQNNGV. After removal of 1 base from V and 14 bases from J, the junction contained 6 bases not matched to a gene. The CDR3 is made up of 14 amino acids. CDR3 DNA: TGTGCCAGCAGCTTAGCTGGACTAGCGGGGATGGAGTTCTTC. This sequence encodes CASSLAGLAGMEFF.

The chain employs TRBV19 and TRBJ2-1; no clear D gene. CDR3 length: 16 residues. Germline values: CDR1 LNHDA, CDR2 SQIVND (reference sequence). Trimming left V 4 bases short and J 1 base short, with 14 bases between. The CDR3 nucleotides read TGTGCCAGTAGTAGAAAGAGCTTCGTTTCCTACAATGAGCAGTTCTTC. Translated, it gives CASSRKSFVSYNEQFF.

This chain joins TRBV12-3 or TRBV12-4 and TRBJ2-5; D not resolved. There are 13 residues in the CDR3. Deletions cut 6 bases from V and 8 bases from J, with 16 bases between. CDR3 in amino acids: CASRPDVGFTQYF. The CDR3 bases are TGTGCCAGCAGACCCGACGTAGGGTTCACCCAGTACTTC.

This clonotype was counted only a few times. V usage is TRBV10-3 and J usage is TRBJ2-7; 7 nucleotides align to TRBD2. CDR1 and CDR2 (germline): ENHRY, SYGVKD. V shed 4 bases, J shed 3 bases, and the junction held 6 bases outside the gene matches. CDR3 size: 14 residues. The CDR3 sequence is CAISAEGGIYEQYV. CDR3 in DNA: TGTGCCATCAGTGCGGAGGGAGGGATCTACGAGCAGTACGTC.

The V and J genes are TRBV7-8 and TRBJ1-1; D is ambiguous. V was trimmed by 0 bases and J by 1 base, leaving 9 bases between them. The CDR3 is 15 amino acids. In germline, CDR1 is SGHVS, CDR2 FQNEAQ. The CDR3 spells CASSLAEARNTEAFF. CDR3 nucleotides: TGTGCCAGCAGCTTAGCGGAGGCGAGGAACACTGAAGCTTTCTTT.

The V and J genes are TRBV7-2 and TRBJ1-2, with TRBD1 identical over 11 bases. CDR3 length: 16 amino acids. V was clipped by 5 bases and J by 4 bases; unmatched bases: 9. Germline CDR1 SGHTA, CDR2 FQGNSA. Written as DNA, the CDR3 is TGTGCCAGCAGCCGTGGACAGGGGGCTCAGGGCTATGGCTACACCTTC. This translates into CASSRGQGAQGYGYTF.

V and J are TRBV23-1 and TRBJ2-5; 7 bases line up with TRBD2. TRBV23-1 is known as an ORF, though its function is uncertain. The junction had 8 bases not matched to a gene; V was cut back by 9 bases and J by 4 bases. The CDR3 extends over 13 amino acids. The CDR3 DNA follows: TGCGCCAGAAACCTAGCGGACTCAGAGACCCAGTACTTC. Its translation is CARNLADSETQYF.